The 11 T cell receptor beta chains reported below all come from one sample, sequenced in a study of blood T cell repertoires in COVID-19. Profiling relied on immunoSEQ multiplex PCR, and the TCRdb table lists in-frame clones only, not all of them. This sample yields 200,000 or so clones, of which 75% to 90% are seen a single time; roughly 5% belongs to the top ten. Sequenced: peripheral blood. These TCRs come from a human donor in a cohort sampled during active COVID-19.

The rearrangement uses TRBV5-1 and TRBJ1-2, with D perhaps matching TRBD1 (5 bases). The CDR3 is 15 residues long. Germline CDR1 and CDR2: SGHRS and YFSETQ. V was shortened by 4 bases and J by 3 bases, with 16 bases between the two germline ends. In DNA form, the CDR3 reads TGCGCCAGCAGCCCCGGTGGGGGGGATGACTATGGCTACACCTTC. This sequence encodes CASSPGGGDDYGYTF. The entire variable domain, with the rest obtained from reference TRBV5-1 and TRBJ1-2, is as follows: KAGVTQTPRYLIKTRGQQVTLSCSPISGHRSVSWYQQTPGQGLQFLFEYFSETQRNKGNFPGRFSGRQFSNSRSEMNVSTLELGDSALYLCASSPGGGDDYGYTFGSGTRLTVV.

CDR3 sequence (DNA): TGCAGTGCTAGTATCGGGACGCAGTATTTT. Protein sequence: CSASIGTQYF. The gene calls are TRBV20-1 and TRBJ2-3; no definite D call. Germline loops: CDR1 DFQATT, CDR2 SNEGSKA (reference sequence). The CDR3 spans 10 residues. The V gene lost 3 bases and the J gene lost 9 bases, with 7 bases spanning the gap.

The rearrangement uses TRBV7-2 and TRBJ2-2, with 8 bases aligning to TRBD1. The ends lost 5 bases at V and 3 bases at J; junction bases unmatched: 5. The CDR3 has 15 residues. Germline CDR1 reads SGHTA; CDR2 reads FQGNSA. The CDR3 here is CASSQGASYTGELFF. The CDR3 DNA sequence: TGTGCCAGCAGCCAGGGGGCTTCTTACACCGGGGAGCTGTTTTTT.

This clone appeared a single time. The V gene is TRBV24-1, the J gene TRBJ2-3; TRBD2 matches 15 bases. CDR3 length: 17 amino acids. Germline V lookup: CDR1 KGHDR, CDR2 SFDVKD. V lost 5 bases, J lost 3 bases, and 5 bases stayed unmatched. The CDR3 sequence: CATSARTSGRGTDTQYF. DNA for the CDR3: TGTGCCACCAGTGCCCGGACTAGCGGGAGGGGTACAGATACGCAGTATTTT.

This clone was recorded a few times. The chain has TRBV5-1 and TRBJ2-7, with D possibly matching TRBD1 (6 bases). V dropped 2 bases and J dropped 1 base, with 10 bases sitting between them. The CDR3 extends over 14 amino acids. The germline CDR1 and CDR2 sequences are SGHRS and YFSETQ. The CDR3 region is CASSFRGPSYEQYF. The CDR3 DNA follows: TGCGCCAGCAGCTTCAGGGGCCCGTCCTACGAGCAGTACTTC. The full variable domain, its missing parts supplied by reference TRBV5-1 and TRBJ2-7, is KAGVTQTPRYLIKTRGQQVTLSCSPISGHRSVSWYQQTPGQGLQFLFEYFSETQRNKGNFPGRFSGRQFSNSRSEMNVSTLELGDSALYLCASSFRGPSYEQYFGPGTRLTVT.

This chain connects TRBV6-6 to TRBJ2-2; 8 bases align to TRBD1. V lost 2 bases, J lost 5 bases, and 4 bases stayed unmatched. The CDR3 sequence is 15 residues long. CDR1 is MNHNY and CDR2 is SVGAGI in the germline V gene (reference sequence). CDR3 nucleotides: TGTGCCAGCAGTTACCGGACAGGGAAAACCGGGGAGCTGTTTTTT. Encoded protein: CASSYRTGKTGELFF.

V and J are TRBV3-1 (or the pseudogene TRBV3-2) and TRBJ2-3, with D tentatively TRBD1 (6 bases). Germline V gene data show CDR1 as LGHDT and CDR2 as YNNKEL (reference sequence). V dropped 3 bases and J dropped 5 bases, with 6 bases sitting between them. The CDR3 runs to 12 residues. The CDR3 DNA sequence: TGTGCCAGCAGCCACAGGGGAGATACGCAGTATTTT. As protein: CASSHRGDTQYF.

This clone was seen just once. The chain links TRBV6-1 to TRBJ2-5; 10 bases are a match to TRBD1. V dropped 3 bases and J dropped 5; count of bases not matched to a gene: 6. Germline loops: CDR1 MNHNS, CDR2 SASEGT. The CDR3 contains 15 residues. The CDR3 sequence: CASSDQTGGWETQYF. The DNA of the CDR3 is TGTGCCAGCAGTGACCAGACAGGGGGCTGGGAGACCCAGTACTTC.

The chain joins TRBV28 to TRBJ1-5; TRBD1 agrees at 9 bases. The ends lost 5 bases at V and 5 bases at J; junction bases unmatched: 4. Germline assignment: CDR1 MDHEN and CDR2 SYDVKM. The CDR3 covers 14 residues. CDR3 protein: CASSPGTGYQPQHF. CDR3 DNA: TGTGCCAGCAGTCCCGGGACAGGGTATCAGCCCCAGCATTTT.

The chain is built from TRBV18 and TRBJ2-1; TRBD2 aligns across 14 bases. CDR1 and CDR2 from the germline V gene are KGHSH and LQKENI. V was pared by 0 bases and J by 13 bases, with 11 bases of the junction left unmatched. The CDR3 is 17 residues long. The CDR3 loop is CASSPPTTSGRAIGQFF. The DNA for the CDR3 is TGTGCCAGCTCACCACCTACGACTAGCGGGAGGGCCATCGGTCAGTTCTTC.

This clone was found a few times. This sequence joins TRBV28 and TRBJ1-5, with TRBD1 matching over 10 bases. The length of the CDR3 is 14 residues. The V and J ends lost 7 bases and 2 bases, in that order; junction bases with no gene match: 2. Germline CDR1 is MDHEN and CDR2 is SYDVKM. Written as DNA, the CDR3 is TGTGCCAGCATAGGACAGGGGGGCAATCAGCCCCAGCATTTT. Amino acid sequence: CASIGQGGNQPQHF.